The entry below gives a single T cell receptor beta chain sequence along with its context. This sample is part of a study of blood T cell repertoires in COVID-19. Clones were read by immunoSEQ multiplex PCR, and TCRdb kept only the in-frame ones, dropping some. Of over 200,000 clones listed, under 90% are singletons. CDR1 and CDR2 (germline): KGHDR, SFDVKD. The CDR3 extends over 12 amino acids. The germline V and J ends were trimmed by 7 bases and 2 bases, with 6 bases remaining between them. The chain uses TRBV24-1 and TRBJ2-3; D may be TRBD1 (5 bases). This clonotype originated in a woman in her fifties or sixties with acute COVID-19. Material: PBMCs or T cells enriched from blood (not recorded which). CDR3 nucleotide sequence: TGTGCCACCAGGGACAACACAGATACGCAGTATTTT. Its translation: CATRDNTDTQYF.